This is a list of T cell receptor beta chains from one sample in a study of T cell responses to AZD1222 COVID-19 vaccine. Generated by immunoSEQ multiplex PCR, the TCRdb table keeps only in-frame clones and is missing some. This sample has tens of thousands of clones, with roughly nine tenths found just once. This specimen consisted of peripheral blood, obtained on day 0 of AZD1222 vaccination. Receptor source: an adult in good health. The CDR3 runs from the conserved cysteine through the conserved F or W. D genes are given only for firm matches. Expanded clones get a size class; other rows say once, few or many, or leave the size out.

>NA|once|TRBV15|TRBJ1-2
CATSPKRDAGYGYTF
TGTGCCACCAGTCCCAAACGGGACGCGGGCTATGGCTACACCTTC
>NA|NA|TRBV28|TRBJ2-2
CASSFTPGEEDTGELFF
TGTGCCAGCAGTTTTACCCCTGGGGAGGAAGACACCGGGGAGCTGTTTTTT
>TRBD1|NA|TRBV5-1|TRBJ1-2
CASSWDRGDGYTF
TGCGCCAGCAGCTGGGACAGGGGCGATGGCTACACCTTC
>NA|NA|TRBV7-2|TRBJ1-5
CASSLGVTNQPQHF
TGTGCCAGCAGCTTGGGGGTCACCAATCAGCCCCAGCATTTT
>NA|NA|TRBV15|TRBJ1-4
CATSFGSREKLFF
TGTGCCACCAGCTTCGGGTCTAGGGAAAAACTGTTTTTT
>NA|NA|TRBV6-5|TRBJ2-2
CASSYAPGVNRELFF
TGTGCCAGCAGTTACGCCCCTGGGGTCAACCGGGAGCTGTTTTTT
>NA|NA|TRBV19|TRBJ1-3
CASSTTDKAGNTIYF
TGTGCCAGTAGTACGACCGACAAGGCAGGAAACACCATATATTTT
>TRBD2|once|TRBV19|TRBJ2-7
CASSQTLAGAYEQYF
TGTGCCAGTAGCCAAACACTAGCGGGCGCCTACGAGCAGTACTTC
>TRBD1|NA|TRBV30|TRBJ1-5
CAWSSGQGDQPQHF
TGTGCCTGGAGTTCGGGACAGGGGGATCAGCCCCAGCATTTT
>NA|NA|TRBV4-1|TRBJ2-7
CASRGQSYEQYF
TGCGCCAGCCGAGGACAGTCCTACGAGCAGTACTTC
>NA|NA|TRBV29-1|TRBJ2-1
CSVEIAFEQFF
TGCAGCGTTGAAATTGCGTTTGAGCAGTTCTTC
>NA|NA|TRBV11-2|TRBJ1-2
CASSLHEPNYGYTF
TGTGCCAGCAGCTTACACGAACCTAACTATGGCTACACCTTC
>TRBD1|few|TRBV5-1|TRBJ2-2
CASSPGQASGTGELFF
TGCGCCAGCAGCCCCGGACAGGCCTCAGGGACCGGGGAGCTGTTTTTT
>NA|NA|TRBV30|TRBJ1-1
CAWSVLGAFFLYTEAFF
TGTGCCTGGAGTGTACTGGGGGCGTTTTTTTTGTACACTGAAGCTTTCTTT
>NA|few|TRBV28|TRBJ2-7
CASSSREQYF
TGTGCCAGCAGTTCACGGGAGCAGTACTTC
>TRBD2|NA|TRBV19|TRBJ2-7
CASRPTSGGTYEQYF
TGTGCCAGTAGGCCTACTAGCGGGGGAACCTACGAGCAGTACTTC
>TRBD2|NA|TRBV6-5|TRBJ2-7
CASSYSGSGRINEQYF
TGTGCCAGCAGTTACTCTGGGAGCGGGAGAATCAACGAGCAGTACTTC
>NA|NA|TRBV5-1|TRBJ2-2
CASSFTATMNTGELFF
TGCGCCAGCAGCTTCACGGCTACAATGAACACCGGGGAGCTGTTTTTT
>TRBD1|NA|TRBV19|TRBJ2-6
CASSMDRDFNSGANVLTF
TGTGCCAGTAGTATGGACAGGGACTTCAACTCTGGGGCCAACGTCCTGACTTTC
>TRBD2|NA|TRBV6-1|TRBJ2-7
CASSEARPGGMVYEQYF
TGTGCCAGCAGTGAAGCCCGACCGGGAGGTATGGTCTACGAGCAGTACTTC
>TRBD1|NA|TRBV12-5|TRBJ2-7
CASGRGTGVGEQYF
TGTGCTAGTGGCCGAGGTACAGGGGTAGGCGAGCAGTACTTC
>NA|NA|TRBV11-1|TRBJ2-2
CASGTNHDTGELFF
TGTGCCAGCGGGACGAACCACGACACCGGGGAGCTGTTTTTT
>NA|NA|TRBV19|TRBJ2-7
CASSRTQHSYEQYF
TGTGCCAGTAGCCGAACCCAACATTCCTACGAGCAGTACTTC
>TRBD1|NA|TRBV27|TRBJ2-7
CASSFRTGGQNTYEQYF
TGTGCCAGCAGTTTTCGGACTGGGGGACAGAATACCTACGAGCAGTACTTC
>NA|NA|TRBV21-1|TRBJ2-3
CASNRTGKSSTDTQYF
TGTGCCAGCAACCGGACAGGGAAATCTAGCACAGATACGCAGTATTTT
>TRBD1|NA|TRBV30|TRBJ2-2
CAWRGTGNTGELFF
TGTGCCTGGAGGGGGACAGGGAACACCGGGGAGCTGTTTTTT
>TRBD1|NA|TRBV18|TRBJ2-4
CASSPRGPDDIQYF
TGTGCCAGCTCACCTAGGGGGCCTGATGACATTCAGTACTTC
>TRBD2|once|TRBV28|TRBJ2-1
CASSLYSGRQREQFF
TGTGCCAGCAGTCTATATAGCGGGAGACAGCGTGAGCAGTTCTTC
>NA|NA|TRBV5-8|TRBJ1-1
CASSLHANTEAFF
TGTGCCAGCAGCTTACATGCGAACACTGAAGCTTTCTTT
>NA|NA|TRBV11-2|TRBJ2-7
CASSLEDGLYEQYF
TGTGCCAGCAGCTTAGAAGACGGTCTCTACGAGCAGTACTTC
>TRBD1|NA|TRBV19|TRBJ1-1
CASSPGQTTEAFF
TGTGCCAGTAGTCCGGGACAGACCACTGAAGCTTTCTTT
>NA|NA|TRBV5-4|TRBJ2-1
CASSLNGLSYNEQFF
TGTGCCAGCAGCTTGAACGGACTATCCTACAATGAGCAGTTCTTC
>NA|NA|TRBV2|TRBJ2-1
CASGGPNLMDEQFF
TGTGCCAGCGGGGGACCGAATCTTATGGATGAGCAGTTCTTC
>TRBD2|NA|TRBV7-9|TRBJ2-1
CARSGSGNEQFF
TGTGCCAGAAGCGGGAGCGGCAATGAGCAGTTCTTC
>TRBD1|NA|TRBV5-4|TRBJ1-1
CASSFQGAKTEAFF
TGTGCCAGCAGCTTTCAGGGGGCGAAGACTGAAGCTTTCTTT
>NA|NA|TRBV24-1|TRBJ2-3
CATSDLQSTDTQYF
TGTGCCACCAGTGATTTACAGAGCACAGATACGCAGTATTTT
>NA|NA|TRBV9|TRBJ2-1
CASSVAASPLSNEQFF
TGTGCCAGCAGCGTAGCCGCCAGCCCCCTTTCCAATGAGCAGTTCTTC
>NA|NA|TRBV19|TRBJ2-7
CASSIGRASYEQYF
TGTGCCAGTAGTATAGGTCGGGCTTCCTACGAGCAGTACTTC
>TRBD1|NA|TRBV25-1|TRBJ1-2
CATDRGGDYGYTF
TGTGCCACCGACAGGGGGGGCGACTATGGCTACACCTTC
>NA|NA|TRBV5-1|TRBJ1-4
CASSWRPGANEKLFF
TGCGCCAGCAGCTGGAGGCCGGGAGCCAATGAAAAACTGTTTTTT
>NA|NA|TRBV3-1/TRBV3-2|TRBJ1-1
CASSQETDMNTEAFF
TGTGCCAGCAGCCAAGAGACAGACATGAACACTGAAGCTTTCTTT
>NA|NA|TRBV30|TRBJ1-2
CAWQTGNYGYTF
TGTGCCTGGCAAACAGGGAACTATGGCTACACCTTC
>NA|NA|TRBV14|TRBJ2-6
CASSRSSGANVLTF
TGTGCCAGCAGCCGGAGCTCTGGGGCCAACGTCCTGACTTTC
>NA|NA|TRBV7-9|TRBJ1-2
CASSSNRVGYTF
TGTGCCAGCAGCTCCAACAGGGTTGGCTACACCTTC
>NA|NA|TRBV1|TRBJ2-7
CTRGTSGSTYEQYF
TGCACCAGGGGGACTAGCGGGAGTACCTACGAGCAGTACTTC
>TRBD2|NA|TRBV5-4|TRBJ2-7
CASSLALAREQYF
TGTGCCAGCAGCTTGGCACTAGCGCGCGAGCAGTACTTC